This T cell receptor beta chain was sequenced for a study of T cells in localized non-small cell lung cancer. Study-wide findings and caveats: There were a median roughly 54 of the top 100 tumor clones appearing in adjacent lung. Peak T cell clonality was found in uninvolved adjacent lung, exceeding tumor.

This clone is termed medium-sized. Its antigen remains unknown. CDR3 size: 15 residues. Germline loops: CDR1 LGHNT, CDR2 FRNRAP. Trimming removed 1 base from V and 5 bases from J, with 11 bases in between. Sequencing was performed with immunoSEQ multiplex PCR; in TCRdb, only in-frame clones are kept and a portion is missing. The sample consists of about 2,400 clones, roughly 29% of them appearing once. The rearrangement uses TRBV12-5 and TRBJ2-2; possibly TRBD1 or TRBD2 for D (5 bases each). The sample here was normal lung tissue next to the tumor, taken before any cancer treatment. This clonotype was sampled from a man aged 40 to 70 with stage I lung adenocarcinoma. The CDR3 loop is CASGLGGVRTGELFF. In DNA form, the CDR3 reads TGTGCTAGTGGTTTGGGAGGGGTCCGAACCGGGGAGCTGTTTTTT.